Each of the 8 T cell receptor beta chains below was sequenced from the same sample in a study of neoadjuvant anti-PD-1 for oral cavity cancer. Time point indicated: after neoadjuvant nivolumab, at surgical resection. Using immunoSEQ multiplex PCR, the repertoire was profiled, and TCRdb retains in-frame clones only, with some absent. The repertoire has tens of thousands of clones, 80% to 90% of them found once; the top ten carry 2.5% to 3%. Sequenced here: PBMCs, sampled after nivolumab (anti-PD-1) treatment. The receptors derive from a person aged 40 to 85 with oral cavity squamous cell carcinoma.

The chain has TRBV7-9 and TRBJ2-7, with D maybe TRBD1 (6 bases). This CDR3 is 14 amino acids long. Trimming removed 5 bases at V and 5 bases at J, with 16 bases between. Per germline, CDR1 SEHNR and CDR2 FQNEAQ (reference sequence). The chain's CDR3 is CASSPRDNRHEQYF. CDR3 nucleotide sequence: TGTGCCAGCAGCCCAAGGGACAACCGACACGAGCAGTACTTC.

This sequence joins TRBV2 and TRBJ2-5, with TRBD2 matching 11 bases. With V trimmed by 10 bases and J by 4 bases, 2 bases remained unmatched. There are 12 residues in the CDR3. CDR1 SNHLY and CDR2 FYNNEI come from the germline V gene. CDR3 sequence: CANGLAGETQYF. Here the CDR3 DNA reads TGTGCCAACGGACTAGCGGGAGAGACCCAGTACTTC.

This clone was observed a handful of times. The chain links TRBV5-1 to TRBJ2-3, with 8 bases matching TRBD1. Germline V CDR1 and CDR2: SGHRS, YFSETQ. The ends lost 4 bases at V and 4 bases at J; junction bases unmatched: 8. The CDR3 contains 15 residues. The CDR3 region has the DNA TGCGCCAGCAGCACCCAGGGGGCGCAGTCAGATACGCAGTATTTT. Protein: CASSTQGAQSDTQYF.

This chain uses TRBV5-1 with TRBJ1-2, with 8 bases matching TRBD1. The CDR3 runs to 14 residues. J gave up 6 bases and V 3 bases, and 7 bases lay outside the gene matches. Germline V gene sequence: CDR1 SGHRS, CDR2 YFSETQ. The CDR3: CASSSQDRADGYTF. In DNA form, the CDR3 reads TGCGCCAGCAGCTCCCAGGACAGGGCGGATGGCTACACCTTC.

This rearrangement joins TRBV5-6 to TRBJ2-7; D may be TRBD1 (5 bases). CDR3 size: 15 residues. The V end lost 7 bases, the J end lost 0 bases, and 17 bases lay between the germline ends. Germline V gene sequence: CDR1 SGHDT, CDR2 YYEEEE. In DNA form, the CDR3 reads TGTGCCAGCGCAACAACGACAGCTAACTCCTACGAGCAGTACTTC. It codes for CASATTTANSYEQYF.

CDR3 bases: TGTGCCAGCAGCTGGGGACTAGAACTCACAGATACGCAGTATTTT. Its translation: CASSWGLELTDTQYF. This chain connects TRBV5-4 to TRBJ2-3; the match to TRBD2 covers 8 bases. The CDR3 loop spans 15 amino acids. The J segment lost 2 bases and the V segment lost 3 bases, leaving 5 bases of the junction unmatched. Germline CDR1 SGHNT, CDR2 YYREEE (reference sequence).

There are a few counts of this clone. This chain joins TRBV14 and TRBJ2-5; D might be TRBD1 (5 bases). The germline CDR1 and CDR2 sequences are SGHDN and FVKESK. V lost 1 base, J lost 2 bases, and 11 bases lay in between. The CDR3 spans 15 residues. Here the CDR3 reads CASSQAAGWQETQYF. CDR3 bases: TGTGCCAGCAGCCAAGCGGCAGGGTGGCAAGAGACCCAGTACTTC.

The rearrangement links TRBV5-6 to TRBJ1-6; D gene uncertain. Deletions cut 3 bases from V and 7 bases from J, with 20 bases between. The CDR3 is 17 amino acids. Germline V gene lookup returns CDR1 SGHDT and CDR2 YYEEEE. The CDR3 loop reads CASSYIWERRKNSPLHF. The CDR3 DNA is TGTGCCAGCAGCTATATCTGGGAGAGGCGGAAGAATTCACCCCTCCACTTT.